The 30 T cell receptor beta chains reported below all come from one sample, sequenced in a study of STAT5B mutations in CD4+ large granular lymphocyte leukemia. Sequencing used immunoSEQ multiplex PCR; TCRdb keeps in-frame clones, though not all of them. The sample has around 34,000 clones, 70% to 90% seen once. The sequenced sample was CD4+ T cells from blood buffy coats. These receptors were collected from a human donor in good health.

The gene calls are TRBV5-1 and TRBJ2-7, with 9 positions matching TRBD2. Germline assignment: CDR1 SGHRS and CDR2 YFSETQ. This CDR3 has 14 amino acids. Trimming at V came to 1 base and at J to 5 bases, leaving 4 bases not matched to a gene. CDR3 residues: CASSLSAGGHEQYF. DNA for the CDR3: TGCGCCAGCAGCTTGTCAGCGGGAGGTCACGAGCAGTACTTC.

The rearrangement joins TRBV6-6 to TRBJ2-2; tentative D call: TRBD1 (6 bases). The CDR3 is 13 amino acids. Trimming took 6 bases from V and 5 from J, leaving 10 bases between them. Germline CDR1 MNHNY, CDR2 SVGAGI (reference sequence). CDR3 loop: CASSPDRTGELFF. The CDR3 DNA is TGTGCCAGCAGCCCTGACAGGACCGGGGAGCTGTTTTTT.

The chain is built from TRBV7-2 and TRBJ2-3; perhaps TRBD2 as D (5 bases). The length of the CDR3 is 13 residues. Trimming took off 5 bases at V and 4 bases at J, with 10 bases between the two ends. The germline V gene encodes CDR1 SGHTA and CDR2 FQGNSA. The CDR3 DNA is TGTGCCAGCAGCCCGGGATCCTCAGATACGCAGTATTTT. Translating gives CASSPGSSDTQYF.

This clone has a handful of counts. The chain recombines TRBV28 with TRBJ1-1, with D unresolved. V lost 6 bases and J lost 11, with 22 bases in between. CDR3 size: 14 residues. Germline V gene data show CDR1 as MDHEN and CDR2 as SYDVKM. CDR3 protein: CASSRRGPTRAAFF. Written as DNA, the CDR3 is TGTGCCAGCAGCCGACGAGGCCCAACGAGGGCGGCTTTCTTT.

The chain has TRBV28 and TRBJ1-3; D is possibly TRBD1 (6 bases). V lost 1 base and J lost 0, with 10 bases in between. The CDR3 is 16 amino acids. Germline CDR1 is MDHEN and CDR2 is SYDVKM. CDR3 coding DNA: TGTGCCAGCAGTTTATTGGGGGCCGACTCTGGAAACACCATATATTTT. This gives the protein CASSLLGADSGNTIYF.

The chain combines TRBV18 with TRBJ1-2; 8 nucleotides agree with TRBD1. V dropped 6 bases and J dropped 1; count of bases not matched to a gene: 16. The length of the CDR3 is 18 residues. CDR1 is KGHSH, CDR2 LQKENI, per germline. The CDR3 DNA is TGTGCCAGCTCTTTCACTCTTTATCGGACAGGGAATAACTATGGCTACACCTTC. Protein product: CASSFTLYRTGNNYGYTF.

J is TRBJ1-3 and V is TRBV2; D may be TRBD1 (6 bases). CDR1 SNHLY and CDR2 FYNNEI come from the germline V gene. V was trimmed by 7 bases and J by 0 bases, leaving 13 bases between them. The CDR3 is 15 residues long. In DNA form, the CDR3 reads TGTGCCAGCAATATAGAACAGGGCTCTGGAAACACCATATATTTT. Protein: CASNIEQGSGNTIYF.

CDR3 loop: CASSPLPGYEQYF. For the CDR3, the DNA is TGTGCCAGCAGCCCCCTACCAGGTTACGAGCAGTACTTC. This chain uses TRBV7-3 with TRBJ2-7; D ambiguous. Germline CDR1 SGHTA, CDR2 FQGTGA. With 5 bases removed from V and 4 bases from J, the gap between germline ends came to 12 bases. The CDR3 is 13 amino acids. The complete variable domain, with remaining parts taken from reference TRBV7-3 and TRBJ2-7, reads GAGVSQTPSNKVTEKGKYVELRCDPISGHTALYWYRQSLGQGPEFLIYFQGTGAADDSGLPNDRFFAVRPEGSVSTLKIQRTERGDSAVYLCASSPLPGYEQYFGPGTRLTVT.

The sample holds a few counts of this clone. The gene calls are TRBV10-1 and TRBJ2-2; D may be TRBD1 (5 bases). The CDR3 is 16 residues long. CDR1 is WNHNN, CDR2 SYGVQD, per germline (reference sequence). V gave up 8 bases and J gave up 7 bases, with 23 bases separating them. For the CDR3, the DNA is TGCGCCAGCGGCTCGGAAGGTCAGGGCTCCGTCGGGGAGCTGTTTTTT. It codes for CASGSEGQGSVGELFF.

The chain recombines TRBV2 with TRBJ1-1; D unresolved. Trimming removed 2 bases from V and 4 bases from J, with 11 bases in between. Germline loops: CDR1 SNHLY, CDR2 FYNNEI. The CDR3 is 14 residues long. The CDR3 loop reads CASSESMVGTEAFF. DNA for the CDR3: TGTGCCAGCAGTGAATCGATGGTGGGCACTGAAGCTTTCTTT.

The rearrangement links TRBV19 to TRBJ2-7; D unresolved. V was trimmed by 6 bases and J by 0 bases, leaving 12 bases between them. Germline CDR1 is LNHDA and CDR2 is SQIVND (reference sequence). The CDR3 loop spans 14 amino acids. The CDR3 here is CASRLQANSYEQYF. CDR3 bases: TGTGCCAGTAGGCTTCAGGCAAACTCCTACGAGCAGTACTTC.

The chain is built from TRBV7-2 and TRBJ2-7; D possibly corresponds to TRBD1 (5 bases). CDR1 is SGHTA, CDR2 FQGNSA, per germline. V lost 1 base to trimming and J lost 0 bases, with 7 bases between them. The CDR3 consists of 14 residues. The CDR3 DNA sequence: TGTGCCAGCAGCTTAGACAGGATCTCCTACGAGCAGTACTTC. It specifies CASSLDRISYEQYF.

This sequence joins TRBV6-5 and TRBJ2-7; 8 bases align to TRBD1. CDR1 and CDR2 from the germline V gene are MNHEY and SVGAGI. The CDR3 extends over 14 amino acids. J gave up 3 bases and V 5 bases, and 6 bases lay outside the gene matches. The DNA for the CDR3 is TGTGCCAGCAGTCCAGGGGGCGCGAACTACGAGCAGTACTTC. It specifies CASSPGGANYEQYF.

The chain couples TRBV4-3 to TRBJ2-1; the D is unclear. This CDR3 comprises 14 residues. Germline V gene lookup returns CDR1 LGHNA and CDR2 YSLEER. The ends were cut back, 0 bases at V and 6 bases at J, with 9 bases in the middle. The CDR3 region is CASSQEATLNEQFF. CDR3 DNA sequence: TGCGCCAGCAGCCAAGAGGCGACTCTCAATGAGCAGTTCTTC.

This rearrangement joins TRBV28 to TRBJ1-2; 11 bases map to TRBD1. The CDR3 loop spans 16 amino acids. The germline V gene has CDR1 MDHEN and CDR2 SYDVKM. V lost 7 bases and J lost 4; bases outside the gene matches: 11. The CDR3 sequence: CASTLGDRGARYGYTF. The CDR3, as DNA: TGTGCCAGCACCCTCGGGGACAGGGGGGCTCGCTATGGCTACACCTTC.

The CDR3 sequence: CASSSRRGRAREQYF. The CDR3 bases are TGTGCCAGCAGTTCCCGGCGCGGGAGGGCCCGGGAGCAGTACTTC. This rearrangement joins TRBV28 to TRBJ2-7, with 9 nucleotides matching TRBD2. This CDR3 has 15 residues. From germline, CDR1 is MDHEN and CDR2 SYDVKM. The trim removed 4 bases at V and 7 bases at J, leaving 11 bases unmatched.

This chain links TRBV5-1 with TRBJ2-5, with TRBD2 matching 12 bases. V was pared by 0 bases and J by 4 bases, with 16 bases of the junction left unmatched. The germline V gene encodes CDR1 SGHRS and CDR2 YFSETQ. This CDR3 region has 20 residues. The CDR3 loop reads CASSLARTSGNRDTAETQYF. The CDR3 DNA reads as TGCGCCAGCAGCTTGGCCAGGACTAGCGGGAATCGGGATACGGCAGAGACCCAGTACTTC.

This sequence joins TRBV5-6 and TRBJ1-2; D may be TRBD1 (5 bases). Trimming took off 3 bases at V and 3 bases at J, with 9 bases between the two ends. Germline assignment: CDR1 SGHDT and CDR2 YYEEEE. There are 13 residues in the CDR3. The DNA for the CDR3 is TGTGCCAGCAGCTCCGACAGATACTATGGCTACACCTTC. This encodes CASSSDRYYGYTF.

The rearrangement uses TRBV9 and TRBJ2-7; 12 nucleotides agree with TRBD2. V shed 4 bases, J shed 5 bases, and the junction held 7 bases outside the gene matches. The CDR3 spans 15 residues. The germline CDR1 and CDR2 sequences are SGDLS and YYNGEE. CDR3 coding DNA: TGTGCCAGCAGCCTAGGACTAGCGGGAAGCAACGAGCAGTACTTC. This codes for CASSLGLAGSNEQYF. Looking up the rest from reference TRBV9 and TRBJ2-7 gives the full variable domain: DSGVTQTPKHLITATGQRVTLRCSPRSGDLSVYWYQQSLDQGLQFLIQYYNGEERAKGNILERFSAQQFPDLHSELNLSSLELGDSALYFCASSLGLAGSNEQYFGPGTRLTVT.

This chain joins TRBV5-5 and TRBJ2-5, with 8 nucleotides matching TRBD1. This CDR3 comprises 14 residues. The germline V gene encodes CDR1 SGHKS and CDR2 YYEKEE (reference sequence). The junction had 0 bases not matched to a gene; V was cut back by 0 bases and J by 2 bases. CDR3: CASSLGTGQETQYF. The DNA of the CDR3 is TGTGCCAGCAGCTTGGGGACAGGGCAAGAGACCCAGTACTTC.

The chain uses TRBV18 and TRBJ2-2; the D gene is possibly TRBD1 (6 bases). Trimming cost V 0 bases and J 2 bases, with 10 bases left between them. Germline V CDR1 and CDR2: KGHSH, LQKENI. This CDR3 has 16 residues. As DNA, the CDR3 is TGTGCCAGCTCACCACCCCAGGGGCGAAACACCGGGGAGCTGTTTTTT. This encodes CASSPPQGRNTGELFF.

V is TRBV27 and J is TRBJ2-3, with D tentatively TRBD2 (6 bases). Trimming took 0 bases from V and 2 from J, leaving 9 bases between them. The CDR3 has 15 amino acids. Germline V gene data show CDR1 as MNHEY and CDR2 as SMNVEV (reference sequence). The CDR3 DNA reads as TGTGCCAGCAGTTTATCGTGGGACTTCACAGATACGCAGTATTTT. This encodes CASSLSWDFTDTQYF.

The chain has TRBV18 and TRBJ1-1, with a weak D call TRBD1 (5 bases). Germline CDR1 KGHSH, CDR2 LQKENI. The ends were cut back, 8 bases at V and 12 bases at J, with 16 bases in the middle. The CDR3 has 11 residues. CDR3 DNA: TGTGCCAGCCGCAGCCAGGGCGGAACTTTCTTT. Its translation: CASRSQGGTFF.

The J gene is TRBJ2-3, the V gene TRBV5-1; D is unresolved. The CDR3 runs to 16 residues. Germline CDR1 is SGHRS and CDR2 is YFSETQ. V dropped 0 bases and J dropped 0 bases, with 11 bases sitting between them. The CDR3 spells CASSLGQSSSTDTQYF. CDR3 bases: TGCGCCAGCAGCTTGGGGCAGTCCTCAAGCACAGATACGCAGTATTTT. The full variable domain, rest sourced from reference TRBV5-1 and TRBJ2-3, is KAGVTQTPRYLIKTRGQQVTLSCSPISGHRSVSWYQQTPGQGLQFLFEYFSETQRNKGNFPGRFSGRQFSNSRSEMNVSTLELGDSALYLCASSLGQSSSTDTQYFGPGTRLTVL.

V and J are TRBV5-4 and TRBJ1-1; perhaps TRBD1 as D (5 bases). V was pared by 4 bases and J by 1 base, with 11 bases between. CDR1 and CDR2 (germline): SGHNT, YYREEE (reference sequence). The CDR3 spans 14 residues. Written as DNA, the CDR3 is TGTGCCAGCAGCACAGGAATCACGAACACTGAAGCTTTCTTT. Encoded protein: CASSTGITNTEAFF.

V is TRBV5-1 and J is TRBJ2-3; 8 bases are a match to TRBD2. V lost 4 bases and J lost 3; bases outside the gene matches: 10. Germline-derived CDR1 and CDR2 are SGHRS and YFSETQ. The CDR3 totals 16 residues. For the CDR3, the DNA is TGCGCCAGCAGCCGGGAACTAGCGGTTCTTACAGATACGCAGTATTTT. Its translation: CASSRELAVLTDTQYF.

This chain connects TRBV28 to TRBJ2-3; 9 positions agree with TRBD1. After removal of 6 bases from V and 8 bases from J, the junction contained 12 bases not matched to a gene. The CDR3 sequence is 15 residues long. CDR1 and CDR2 (germline): MDHEN, SYDVKM. The CDR3 DNA reads TGTGCCAGCAGAGGTCCGGGACAGGGTGTCGGTACGCAGTATTTT. Its protein product is CASRGPGQGVGTQYF. The whole variable domain, remainder taken from reference TRBV28 and TRBJ2-3, is DVKVTQSSRYLVKRTGEKVFLECVQDMDHENMFWYRQDPGLGLRLIYFSYDVKMKEKGDIPEGYSVSREKKERFSLILESASTNQTSMYLCASRGPGQGVGTQYFGPGTRLTVL.

The genes are TRBV7-9 and TRBJ2-1; D ambiguous. Trimming cost V 5 bases and J 7 bases, with 12 bases left between them. CDR1 and CDR2 from the germline V gene are SEHNR and FQNEAQ (reference sequence). There are 13 residues in the CDR3. CDR3 DNA sequence: TGTGCCAGCAGCCAGGACCCTGCGAATGAGCAGTTCTTC. It encodes CASSQDPANEQFF.

The gene calls are TRBV7-2 and TRBJ1-1, with D possibly matching TRBD1 (5 bases). The V end was cut by 5 bases, the J end by 1 base, with 8 bases between. The CDR3 sequence is 13 residues long. Germline-derived CDR1 and CDR2 are SGHTA and FQGNSA. CDR3 nucleotide sequence: TGTGCCAGCAGCCCCAGGGAGAACACTGAAGCTTTCTTT. Its protein product is CASSPRENTEAFF. Using reference TRBV7-2 and TRBJ1-1 for the parts outside the CDR3, the full variable domain is GAGVSQSPSNKVTEKGKDVELRCDPISGHTALYWYRQSLGQGLEFLIYFQGNSAPDKSGLPSDRFSAERTGGSVSTLTIQRTQQEDSAVYLCASSPRENTEAFFGQGTRLTVV.

The gene calls are TRBV5-1 and TRBJ2-2; D gene uncertain. Looked up from germline, CDR1 is SGHRS and CDR2 is YFSETQ. The CDR3 contains 13 residues. Trimming left V 0 bases short and J 6 bases short, with 6 bases between. The CDR3 DNA reads as TGCGCCAGCAGCTTGGCCGTGGCCGGGGAGCTGTTTTTT. Protein product: CASSLAVAGELFF.